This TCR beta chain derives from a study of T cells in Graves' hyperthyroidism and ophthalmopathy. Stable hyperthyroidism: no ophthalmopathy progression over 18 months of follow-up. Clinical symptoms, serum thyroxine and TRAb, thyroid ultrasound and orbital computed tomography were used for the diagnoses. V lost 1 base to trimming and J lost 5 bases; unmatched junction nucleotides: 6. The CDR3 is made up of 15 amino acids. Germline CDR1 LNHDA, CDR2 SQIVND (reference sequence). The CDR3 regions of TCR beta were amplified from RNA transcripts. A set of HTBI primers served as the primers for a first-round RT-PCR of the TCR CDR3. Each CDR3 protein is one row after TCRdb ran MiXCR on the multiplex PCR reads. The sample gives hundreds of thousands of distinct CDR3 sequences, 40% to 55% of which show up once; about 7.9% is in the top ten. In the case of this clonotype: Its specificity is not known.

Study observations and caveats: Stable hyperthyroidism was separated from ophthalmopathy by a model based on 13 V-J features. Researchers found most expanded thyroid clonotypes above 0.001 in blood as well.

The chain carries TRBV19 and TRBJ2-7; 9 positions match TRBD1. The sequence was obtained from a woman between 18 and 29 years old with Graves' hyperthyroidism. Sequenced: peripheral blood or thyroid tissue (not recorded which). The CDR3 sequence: CASSIVGTGLNEQYF. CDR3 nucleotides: TGTGCCAGTAGTATAGTAGGGACAGGGCTGAACGAGCAGTACTTC.